These 3 T cell receptor beta chains share one sample of origin, sequenced in a study of beta chain features in type 1 diabetes. cDNA synthesis used the whole RNA isolate, giving expressed TCRB sequences. Only in-frame clones appear in the TCRdb table, and some are missing; sequencing was by immunoSEQ multiplex PCR. The table shows a few hundred thousand clones, with 10% to 15% occurring only once. The material sequenced was naive CD4+ T cells from blood. The receptors originated from a man between 18 and 35 years old in good health.

This clone was counted a few times. CDR3 bases: TGTGCCTGGGGGACTAGCGCTAACACCGGGGAGCTGTTTTTT. As protein: CAWGTSANTGELFF. The chain recombines TRBV30 with TRBJ2-2; 10 nucleotides align to TRBD2. V lost 5 bases to trimming and J lost 2 bases; unmatched junction nucleotides: 2. CDR1 is GTSNPN and CDR2 is SVGIG in the germline V gene (reference sequence). The CDR3 has 14 amino acids.

There are a few counts of this clone. J is TRBJ1-2 and V is TRBV6-5; TRBD1 matches at 8 bases. CDR1 and CDR2 from the germline V gene are MNHEY and SVGAGI. V trimming: 6 bases; J trimming: 1 base; junction bases outside the gene matches: 1. The CDR3 is 13 amino acids. The DNA of the CDR3 is TGTGCCAGCAGGGGACAGGATAACTATGGCTACACCTTC. Translating it yields CASRGQDNYGYTF.

This clone was observed a handful of times. V gene TRBV30 combines with J gene TRBJ2-7; 11 bases are shared with TRBD2. The junction had 5 bases not matched to a gene; V was cut back by 3 bases and J by 4 bases. The CDR3 contains 14 residues. The germline CDR1 and CDR2 sequences are GTSNPN and SVGIG (reference sequence). The CDR3 spells CAWSATSGIYEQYF. CDR3 bases: TGTGCCTGGAGCGCGACTAGCGGGATTTACGAGCAGTACTTC.